The 3 T cell receptor beta chains given below trace back to one sample, sequenced in a study of blood T cells in healthy people across ages (dated by TCRdb to the mid-2010s). Receptor amplification or capture employed 5' RACE. Instrument used: Illumina HiSeq 2500. A second PCR of roughly 7 to 12 cycles was performed with a sample-barcoded 5' primer and a J-beta primer mix. TCRdb reprocessing: public reads trimmed at Q25 with fastp, clones called with MiXCR, in-frame beta chains kept. Every entry covers one CDR3 protein and lists the most common genes and DNA from its rows. The sample table records about 800,000 distinct CDR3 sequences; about 46% of these occur just once. The ten largest clones capture about a sixth of the sample. The sample was blood. The receptors were sampled from a man aged 80 or over in good health.

The V call is TRBV9, the J call TRBJ1-6; D gene unclear. The V and J ends lost 0 bases and 10 bases respectively, with 8 bases between them. Germline loops: CDR1 SGDLS, CDR2 YYNGEE. This CDR3 comprises 13 residues. In DNA, the CDR3 is TGTGCCAGCAGCGTAGAAGAGCTCTCACCCCTCCACTTT. Translation: CASSVEELSPLHF.

The V and J genes are TRBV6-6 and TRBJ2-1, with 9 bases aligning to TRBD1. TRBJ2-7 matches the DNA end more closely, so the J call is doubtful. The CDR3 totals 14 residues. Germline values: CDR1 MNHNY, CDR2 SVGAGI (reference sequence). The CDR3 spells CASRRTGAYNEQYF. The CDR3 DNA follows: TGTGCCAGCAGGCGGACAGGGGCCTACAATGAGCAGTACTTC.

CDR3 protein: CASSRPLGRWVDIQYF. The CDR3 DNA sequence: TGTGCCAGCAGCCGCCCCCTGGGTAGGTGGGTGGACATTCAGTACTTC. This chain connects TRBV3-1 to TRBJ2-7, with D uncertain. The DNA matches TRBJ2-4 better at its end, which makes the J call doubtful. The V gene's germline CDR1 is LGHDT and CDR2 YNNKEL (reference sequence). This CDR3 has 16 residues.